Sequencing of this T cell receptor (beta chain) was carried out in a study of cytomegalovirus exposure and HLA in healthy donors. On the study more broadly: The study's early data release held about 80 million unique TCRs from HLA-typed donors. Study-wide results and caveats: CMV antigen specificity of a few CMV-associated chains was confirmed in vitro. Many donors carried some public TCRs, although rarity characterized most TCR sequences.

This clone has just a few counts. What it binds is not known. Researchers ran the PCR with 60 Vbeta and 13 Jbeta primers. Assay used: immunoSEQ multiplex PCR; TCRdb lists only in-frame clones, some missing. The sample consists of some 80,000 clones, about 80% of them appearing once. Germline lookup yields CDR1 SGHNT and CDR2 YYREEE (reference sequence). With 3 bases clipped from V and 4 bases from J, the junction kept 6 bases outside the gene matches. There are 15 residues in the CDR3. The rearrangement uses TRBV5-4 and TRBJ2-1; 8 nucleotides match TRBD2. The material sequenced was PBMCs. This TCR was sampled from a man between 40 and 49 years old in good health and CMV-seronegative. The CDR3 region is CASSSSGGIYNEQFF. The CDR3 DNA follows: TGTGCCAGCAGCTCCAGCGGGGGCATATACAATGAGCAGTTCTTC.